Listed below are T cell receptor beta chains from one sample, sequenced in a study of OX40 agonist ivuxolimab in advanced cancers. Sequencing used immunoSEQ multiplex PCR; TCRdb keeps in-frame clones, though not all of them. This sample has tens of thousands of clones; 90% to 95% occur once, and the top ten carry over 3.5%. The sequences come from CD4+ or CD8+ T cells sorted from blood, collected in a trial of the OX40 agonist ivuxolimab. The receptor source for this set is an adult with an advanced solid tumor such as melanoma, head and neck, liver or kidney cancer. Each CDR3 is given with its conserved first and last residue. Each record gives: J gene, V gene, D gene, clone size, CDR3 protein, CDR3 DNA. The D gene is left open where the match is weak. A row's size may be missing; if present it is once, few, many or a size class.

j_gene: TRBJ2-7; v_gene: TRBV2; d_gene: TRBD2; abundance: NA; CDR3aa: CASEPGTSGYEQYF; CDR3nt: TGTGCCAGCGAGCCCGGGACTAGCGGCTACGAGCAGTACTTC
j_gene: TRBJ1-1; v_gene: TRBV7-9; d_gene: NA; abundance: NA; CDR3aa: CASSLAGYGAEAFF; CDR3nt: TGTGCCAGCAGCTTAGCGGGGTACGGGGCTGAAGCTTTCTTT
j_gene: TRBJ1-2; v_gene: TRBV4-3; d_gene: NA; abundance: NA; CDR3aa: CASSQDPGGNYGYTF; CDR3nt: TGCGCCAGCAGCCAAGATCCTGGGGGGAACTATGGCTACACCTTC
j_gene: TRBJ1-3; v_gene: TRBV10-3; d_gene: NA; abundance: NA; CDR3aa: CAISAWGWSSGNTIYF; CDR3nt: TGTGCCATCAGTGCTTGGGGGTGGAGCTCTGGAAACACCATATATTTT
j_gene: TRBJ2-3; v_gene: TRBV6-1; d_gene: TRBD1; abundance: NA; CDR3aa: CASSESYRGVADTQYF; CDR3nt: TGTGCCAGCAGTGAAAGCTACAGGGGGGTTGCAGATACGCAGTATTTT
j_gene: TRBJ1-3; v_gene: TRBV6-1; d_gene: TRBD1; abundance: NA; CDR3aa: CASSVGTDPGNTIYF; CDR3nt: TGTGCCAGCAGTGTCGGGACAGACCCTGGAAACACCATATATTTT
j_gene: TRBJ2-3; v_gene: TRBV15; d_gene: NA; abundance: NA; CDR3aa: CATSRDRGASTDTQYF; CDR3nt: TGTGCCACCAGCAGAGATCGCGGCGCCAGCACAGATACGCAGTATTTT
j_gene: TRBJ2-7; v_gene: TRBV11-2; d_gene: TRBD1; abundance: NA; CDR3aa: CASSLLPGQGAYEQYF; CDR3nt: TGTGCCAGCAGCTTACTCCCCGGACAGGGGGCCTACGAGCAGTACTTC
j_gene: TRBJ1-1; v_gene: TRBV5-1; d_gene: NA; abundance: NA; CDR3aa: CASSLWGGGTEAFF; CDR3nt: TGCGCCAGCAGCTTGTGGGGAGGGGGCACTGAAGCTTTCTTT
j_gene: TRBJ2-1; v_gene: TRBV27; d_gene: NA; abundance: NA; CDR3aa: CASSFFGNEQFF; CDR3nt: TGTGCCAGCAGTTTTTTCGGCAATGAGCAGTTCTTC
j_gene: TRBJ2-3; v_gene: TRBV7-2; d_gene: TRBD2; abundance: once; CDR3aa: CASSLFAGDRTDTQYF; CDR3nt: TGTGCCAGCAGCTTATTTGCGGGGGACCGCACAGATACGCAGTATTTT
j_gene: TRBJ2-1; v_gene: TRBV9; d_gene: NA; abundance: NA; CDR3aa: CASTAFEPLSETYNEQFF; CDR3nt: TGTGCCAGCACCGCATTCGAGCCTCTTAGCGAAACCTACAATGAGCAGTTCTTC
j_gene: TRBJ2-7; v_gene: TRBV28; d_gene: NA; abundance: NA; CDR3aa: CASSSLIDTSYEQYF; CDR3nt: TGTGCCAGCAGTTCCCTGATAGACACTTCCTACGAGCAGTACTTC
j_gene: TRBJ2-1; v_gene: TRBV18; d_gene: NA; abundance: NA; CDR3aa: CASSPRASYNEQFF; CDR3nt: TGTGCCAGCTCACCAAGGGCTTCCTACAATGAGCAGTTCTTC
j_gene: TRBJ2-1; v_gene: TRBV6-1; d_gene: NA; abundance: NA; CDR3aa: CASSEYYNEQFF; CDR3nt: TGTGCCAGCAGTGAATACTACAATGAGCAGTTCTTC
j_gene: TRBJ1-1; v_gene: TRBV5-1; d_gene: NA; abundance: NA; CDR3aa: CASSGLGGSYTEAFF; CDR3nt: TGCGCCAGCAGCGGACTAGGCGGATCGTACACTGAAGCTTTCTTT
j_gene: TRBJ2-1; v_gene: TRBV4-1; d_gene: TRBD2; abundance: NA; CDR3aa: CASSQFIRGGYNEQFF; CDR3nt: TGCGCCAGCAGCCAATTCATCCGGGGGGGCTACAATGAGCAGTTCTTC
j_gene: TRBJ2-2; v_gene: TRBV6-5; d_gene: NA; abundance: NA; CDR3aa: CASSQGLTGELFF; CDR3nt: TGTGCCAGCAGTCAAGGACTAACCGGGGAGCTGTTTTTT
j_gene: TRBJ2-1; v_gene: TRBV11-2; d_gene: TRBD2; abundance: NA; CDR3aa: CASSLEVGSGAYNEQFF; CDR3nt: TGTGCCAGCAGCTTAGAAGTGGGTAGCGGGGCCTACAATGAGCAGTTCTTC